In its sample, the clone carrying this T cell receptor beta chain was seen once. Germline assignment: CDR1 LGHNA and CDR2 YSLEER. The CDR3 length is 14 residues. Trimming cost V 1 base and J 5 bases, with 9 bases left between them. All unsorted peripheral T cells were captured because whole blood was used without fractionation. This record belongs to a study of HIV-infected patients and healthy controls. Around 500 ng RNA was reverse transcribed with alpha and beta constant-region primers. Separate chain-specific third strand synthesis with multiplexing indices produced the alpha and beta libraries. TCRdb re-analysed the 5' RACE reads in MiXCR, keeping a single row per CDR3 protein. Here the sample spans more than 4,000 distinct CDR3 sequences, 13% being singletons.

This rearrangement joins TRBV4-3 to TRBJ2-1, with D uncertain. The receptor was isolated from an adult with HIV infection. The sequencing used blood, collected before antiretroviral therapy. The CDR3 region has the DNA TGCGCCAGCAGCCAAGTCGCCGCTAACAATGAGCAGTTCTTC. Its protein is CASSQVAANNEQFF.